The rows below give T cell receptor beta chains drawn from one sample of a study of cytomegalovirus exposure and HLA in healthy donors. The method was immunoSEQ multiplex PCR; TCRdb's version includes in-frame clones alone and lacks a portion of them. This table holds about 150,000 clones, approximately 76% found once. Material: PBMCs. The receptors shown here come from a woman aged 18-29 years in good health and CMV-seropositive. The CDR3 runs from the conserved cysteine through the conserved F or W. A D gene is named only where the DNA matches it firmly. For some rows the clone size is stated as once, few or many, or as a class when expanded; others skip it.

d_gene | j_gene | abundance | v_gene | len | CDR3aa | CDR3nt
- | TRBJ1-1 | - | TRBV5-4 | 12 | CASSSGDTEAFF | TGTGCCAGCAGTTCAGGGGACACTGAAGCTTTCTTT
- | TRBJ2-2 | - | TRBV4-1 | 15 | CASSQGLAWAGELFF | TGCGCCAGCAGCCAAGGGCTAGCTTGGGCCGGGGAGCTGTTTTTT
- | TRBJ2-7 | - | TRBV7-9 | 15 | CASSLVAVPTHEQYF | TGTGCCAGCAGCTTAGTGGCGGTCCCCACGCACGAGCAGTACTTC
- | TRBJ2-2 | - | TRBV14 | 13 | CASSQAVSGELFF | TGTGCCAGCAGCCAAGCCGTTTCCGGGGAGCTGTTTTTT
TRBD1 | TRBJ1-5 | - | TRBV15 | 15 | CATRKTGRIDQPQHF | TGTGCCACCAGAAAGACAGGGAGGATCGATCAGCCCCAGCATTTT
- | TRBJ1-5 | few | TRBV2 | 14 | CASSPDGGNQPQHF | TGTGCCAGCAGTCCTGACGGGGGCAATCAGCCCCAGCATTTT
- | TRBJ1-5 | - | TRBV19 | 13 | CASNLGSNQPQHF | TGTGCCAGTAATCTCGGGAGCAATCAGCCCCAGCATTTT
TRBD1 | TRBJ2-1 | once | TRBV7-8 | 15 | CASSSPGTGPNEQFF | TGTGCCAGCAGCTCCCCCGGGACAGGACCCAATGAGCAGTTCTTC
TRBD1 | TRBJ2-2 | few | TRBV6-5 | 15 | CASTPGTANTGELFF | TGTGCCAGCACCCCCGGGACAGCGAACACCGGGGAGCTGTTTTTT
TRBD2 | TRBJ2-3 | once | TRBV30 | 14 | CAWDASGGADTQYF | TGTGCCTGGGACGCTAGCGGGGGGGCGGATACGCAGTATTTT
- | TRBJ2-1 | few | TRBV7-2 | 15 | CASSLMAGANNEQFF | TGTGCCAGCAGCTTAATGGCGGGGGCCAACAATGAGCAGTTCTTC
- | TRBJ1-2 | - | TRBV29-1 | 10 | CSVDIYGYTF | TGCAGCGTTGACATCTATGGCTACACCTTC
- | TRBJ2-5 | - | TRBV27 | 16 | CASSPRRAGWQETQYF | TGTGCCAGCAGCCCCAGGAGGGCAGGGTGGCAAGAGACCCAGTACTTC
- | TRBJ1-2 | - | TRBV7-2 | 15 | CASSLATTGTGGYTF | TGTGCCAGCAGCTTAGCTACCACAGGGACCGGGGGCTACACCTTC
TRBD1 | TRBJ1-5 | - | TRBV7-9 | 17 | CASSLGTGNPVDQPQHF | TGTGCCAGCAGCTTAGGGACAGGGAACCCAGTAGATCAGCCCCAGCATTTT
TRBD2 | TRBJ2-1 | - | TRBV5-1 | 15 | CASSWTSGPYNEQFF | TGCGCCAGCAGCTGGACTAGCGGGCCCTACAATGAGCAGTTCTTC
- | TRBJ2-1 | - | TRBV5-1 | 17 | CASSLSGHLTRDNEQFF | TGCGCCAGCAGCTTATCGGGACATCTGACTCGGGACAATGAGCAGTTCTTC
TRBD1 | TRBJ1-2 | - | TRBV30 | 12 | CAWSVTGGGYTF | TGTGCCTGGAGTGTGACAGGGGGTGGCTACACCTTC
- | TRBJ1-3 | - | TRBV5-8 | 16 | CASSLSQGGAGNTIYF | TGTGCCAGCAGCTTGAGCCAGGGAGGCGCTGGAAACACCATATATTTT
- | TRBJ2-2 | - | TRBV5-1 | 17 | CASSQNSGTLNTGELFF | TGCGCCAGCAGCCAAAATTCCGGGACTCTGAACACCGGGGAGCTGTTTTTT
TRBD1 | TRBJ1-6 | - | TRBV7-9 | 14 | CSSRGGDYNSPLHF | TGTTCCAGCAGGGGGGGGGACTATAATTCACCCCTCCACTTT
TRBD1 | TRBJ2-1 | - | TRBV4-2 | 16 | CASSQGDRSSYNEQFF | TGTGCCAGCAGCCAAGGGGACAGAAGCTCCTACAATGAGCAGTTCTTC
- | TRBJ2-7 | - | TRBV10-2 | 13 | CASSESFLYEQYF | TGCGCCAGCAGTGAGTCCTTCCTCTACGAGCAGTACTTC
TRBD2 | TRBJ2-7 | - | TRBV19 | 17 | CASSIPRQPGGSYEQYF | TGTGCCAGTAGTATACCCCGCCAACCGGGGGGATCCTACGAGCAGTACTTC
- | TRBJ2-7 | - | TRBV6-6 | 11 | CASSYVLEQYF | TGTGCCAGCAGTTACGTCCTCGAGCAGTACTTC
TRBD1 | TRBJ1-2 | - | TRBV2 | 15 | CASSGPLTGADGYTF | TGTGCCAGCAGTGGTCCCCTGACAGGGGCTGACGGCTACACCTTC
- | TRBJ2-5 | once | TRBV5-1 | 14 | CASSLAGLEETQYF | TGCGCCAGCAGCTTGGCTGGACTGGAAGAGACCCAGTACTTC
- | TRBJ1-4 | few | TRBV5-1 | 14 | CASSSGARGEKLFF | TGCGCCAGCAGCTCGGGAGCCCGCGGAGAAAAACTGTTTTTT
- | TRBJ2-1 | few | TRBV11-3 | 15 | CASSPGRGAYNEQFF | TGTGCCAGCAGCCCTGGGAGGGGGGCCTACAATGAGCAGTTCTTC
TRBD2 | TRBJ2-5 | few | TRBV15 | 18 | CATSRDIRDYPNQETQYF | TGTGCCACCAGCAGAGATATCAGGGACTACCCAAACCAAGAGACCCAGTACTTC
- | TRBJ2-3 | - | TRBV7-3 | 16 | CASSEGAFGGADTQYF | TGTGCCAGCAGCGAGGGGGCGTTCGGGGGGGCAGATACGCAGTATTTT
TRBD1 | TRBJ1-2 | - | TRBV5-6 | 16 | CASSLGDRASNYGYTF | TGTGCCAGCAGCTTGGGGGACAGGGCCTCTAACTATGGCTACACCTTC
- | TRBJ1-2 | - | TRBV29-1 | 12 | CSVLTDSYGYTF | TGCAGCGTATTGACAGATAGCTATGGCTACACCTTC
- | TRBJ1-1 | - | TRBV19 | 13 | CASSSGLDTEAFF | TGTGCCAGTAGTAGCGGGCTGGACACTGAAGCTTTCTTT
- | TRBJ2-3 | - | TRBV10-3 | 15 | CAISVGQLVADTQYF | TGTGCCATCAGTGTGGGGCAGCTAGTCGCAGATACGCAGTATTTT
TRBD1 | TRBJ1-5 | - | TRBV2 | 14 | CASRTGALNQPQHF | TGTGCCAGCAGGACAGGGGCACTCAATCAGCCCCAGCATTTT
TRBD2 | TRBJ2-1 | few | TRBV5-1 | 16 | CASSSQTSGGNNEQFF | TGCGCCAGCAGCTCCCAGACTAGCGGGGGGAACAATGAGCAGTTCTTC
TRBD1 | TRBJ2-7 | - | TRBV4-3 | 14 | CASSQDRGSYEQYF | TGCGCCAGCAGCCAGGACAGGGGCTCCTACGAGCAGTACTTC
- | TRBJ1-2 | - | TRBV30 | 12 | CAWSITRDGYTF | TGTGCCTGGAGTATCACGAGGGATGGCTACACCTTC
- | TRBJ2-7 | - | TRBV7-2 | 13 | CASLSGHSYEQYF | TGTGCCAGCCTCTCAGGGCACTCCTACGAGCAGTACTTC
TRBD2 | TRBJ2-3 | - | TRBV5-4 | 18 | CASSLGGISGPFTDTQYF | TGTGCCAGCAGCTTGGGGGGCATTAGCGGGCCATTCACAGATACGCAGTATTTT
TRBD2 | TRBJ2-7 | - | TRBV5-1 | 13 | CASQLAVGYEQYF | TGCGCCAGCCAACTAGCGGTTGGTTACGAGCAGTACTTC
TRBD1 | TRBJ1-1 | - | TRBV6-5 | 14 | CASSLGGRGTEAFF | TGTGCCAGCAGTTTAGGGGGCCGGGGTACTGAAGCTTTCTTT
TRBD1 | TRBJ2-5 | - | TRBV4-3 | 18 | CASSQQVGTGALRETQYF | TGCGCCAGCAGCCAACAAGTCGGGACAGGGGCCCTTAGAGAGACCCAGTACTTC
- | TRBJ1-1 | - | TRBV28 | 15 | CASSLRRQLNTEAFF | TGTGCCAGCAGTTTAAGAAGACAGTTGAACACTGAAGCTTTCTTT
- | TRBJ2-1 | - | TRBV5-6 | 15 | CASRVHGGGRNEQFF | TGTGCCAGCAGGGTACATGGGGGGGGCCGGAATGAGCAGTTCTTC
- | TRBJ2-1 | once | TRBV18 | 17 | CASSRGGPGSSYNEQFF | TGTGCCAGCTCACGGGGGGGGCCGGGGAGTTCCTACAATGAGCAGTTCTTC
TRBD1 | TRBJ2-1 | - | TRBV30 | 16 | CAWRSPRGSSYNEQFF | TGTGCCTGGAGGTCACCCAGGGGGAGCTCCTACAATGAGCAGTTCTTC
- | TRBJ1-1 | - | TRBV7-2 | 13 | CASSLFKGTGAFF | TGTGCCAGCAGCTTATTTAAAGGGACTGGAGCTTTCTTT
- | TRBJ2-7 | - | TRBV6-5 | 14 | CASSETDGGYEQYF | TGTGCCAGCAGTGAAACGGACGGAGGATACGAGCAGTACTTC
- | TRBJ1-6 | - | TRBV13 | 13 | CASSAGPNSPLHF | TGTGCCAGCAGCGCAGGCCCCAATTCACCCCTCCACTTT
- | TRBJ2-7 | - | TRBV6-5 | 13 | CASSYDGAYEQYF | TGTGCCAGCAGTTACGACGGAGCCTACGAGCAGTACTTC
- | TRBJ1-6 | - | TRBV5-1 | 16 | CASSLKIAGDNSPLHF | TGCGCCAGCAGCTTGAAAATCGCAGGGGATAATTCACCCCTCCACTTT